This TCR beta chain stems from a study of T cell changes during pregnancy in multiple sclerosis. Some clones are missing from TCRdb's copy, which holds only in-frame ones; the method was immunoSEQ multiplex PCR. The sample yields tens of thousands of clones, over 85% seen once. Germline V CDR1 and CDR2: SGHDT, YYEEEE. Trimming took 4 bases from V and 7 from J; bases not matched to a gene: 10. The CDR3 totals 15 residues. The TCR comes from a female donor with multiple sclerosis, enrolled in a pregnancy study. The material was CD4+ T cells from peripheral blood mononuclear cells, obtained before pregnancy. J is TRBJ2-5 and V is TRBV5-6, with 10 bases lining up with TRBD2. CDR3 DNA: TGTGCCAGCAGCGGGAGCGGGAGGGCCCTCGCGACCCAGTACTTC. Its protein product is CASSGSGRALATQYF.